This T cell receptor (beta chain) derives from a study of control samples from healthy donors and cancer patients. Generated by immunoSEQ multiplex PCR, the TCRdb table keeps only in-frame clones and is missing some. The table shows 230,000 or so clones, with just under 95% occurring only once. Trimming removed 7 bases from V and 7 bases from J, with 17 bases in between. Germline assignment: CDR1 MNHNY and CDR2 SVGAGI (reference sequence). The CDR3 is 14 residues long. Material: blood. This sequence originates from a man aged 50-60 years in good health. The V and J genes are TRBV6-6 and TRBJ1-5; D ambiguous. The CDR3 nucleotides are TGTGCCAGCAATCCACCGGGATCCTACCAGCCCCAGCATTTT. Protein sequence: CASNPPGSYQPQHF.